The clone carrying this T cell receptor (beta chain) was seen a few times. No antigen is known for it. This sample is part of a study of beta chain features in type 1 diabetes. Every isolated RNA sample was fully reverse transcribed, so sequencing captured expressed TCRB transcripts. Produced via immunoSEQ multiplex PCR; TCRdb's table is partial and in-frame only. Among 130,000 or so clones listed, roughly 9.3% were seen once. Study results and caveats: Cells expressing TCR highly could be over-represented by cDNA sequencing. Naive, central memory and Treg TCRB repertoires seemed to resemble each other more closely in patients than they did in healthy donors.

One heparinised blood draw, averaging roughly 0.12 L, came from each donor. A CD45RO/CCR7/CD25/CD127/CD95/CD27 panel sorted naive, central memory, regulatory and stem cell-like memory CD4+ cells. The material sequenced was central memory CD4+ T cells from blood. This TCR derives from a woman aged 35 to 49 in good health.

The CDR3 DNA is TGTGCCAGCAGCACCTCGGGACAGGGCTACAATGAGCAGTTCTTC. This sequence encodes CASSTSGQGYNEQFF. The genes are TRBV5-6 and TRBJ2-1, with 9 bases that match TRBD1. The CDR3 sequence is 15 residues long. Germline values: CDR1 SGHDT, CDR2 YYEEEE. V lost 4 bases and J lost 3; bases outside the gene matches: 5.